This T cell receptor beta chain was captured in a study of control samples from healthy donors and cancer patients. The CDR3 consists of 15 residues. Trimming removed 2 bases at V and 0 bases at J, with 11 bases between. Germline V lookup: CDR1 LGHDT, CDR2 YNNKEL (reference sequence). The repertoire was sequenced with immunoSEQ multiplex PCR; TCRdb's copy has only in-frame clones and lacks some. In the table there are tens of thousands of clones, around 90% of which are singletons. The sequence derives from an older woman in good health. V is TRBV3-1 (or the pseudogene TRBV3-2) and J is TRBJ2-7; the D gene is possibly TRBD2 (6 bases). Sequenced: blood. CDR3 DNA sequence: TGTGCCAGCAGCCAATTTAGCGGAAGCTCCTACGAGCAGTACTTC. Translated, it gives CASSQFSGSSYEQYF.